This T cell receptor beta chain stems from a study of T cell responses to AZD1222 COVID-19 vaccine (dated by TCRdb to 2020 to 2022). Looking at the study overall: AZD1222 recipients whose second dose came at about 4 weeks and those whose second dose came at about 12 weeks were combined into one group, since spike-specific TCR depth and breadth did not differ between the two schedules. A total of 240 or so trial participants underwent TCR sequencing, of whom 207 had received two doses of AZD1222 and around 25 had received two doses of the MenACWY control vaccine. Trial participants were enrolled into age subgroups of 18-55, 56-69 and 70-plus years, which contained about 150, 27 and 61 TCR-sequenced participants, respectively.

Remarks on this clone: The clone's antigen remains unknown. Base qualities are not provided; no much larger clone lies one nucleotide away.

The intended sense of this specimen's time point label: baseline before first vaccination. Vaccinee samples came from UK trials COV001 and COV002, including a single-blind randomized controlled phase 2/3 trial of AZD1222 (ChAdOx1 nCoV-19) in healthy adults. For TCRbeta chain sequencing, PBMC samples were collected from trial participants at day 0 and at day 28 after the second dose. The CDR3 regions of human TCRbeta chains were analyzed by immunosequencing. Turning to the authors' computational methods: TCRs in the repertoires were compared against a reference library of SARS-CoV-2-specific TCRs that had been generated with the MIRA antigen-specificity platform. Breadth was defined as the fraction of unique TCRs that were SARS-CoV-2-associated. Depth was defined as the fraction of total T cells that were SARS-CoV-2-associated. Using the MIRA data, each spike-specific TCR was assigned both to the spike region to which the TCR was reactive and to a CD4 or CD8 class. Log10-transformed breadth and depth values were compared by one-way ANOVA with Sidak's multiple comparisons tests. What TCRdb holds here is the immuneACCESS table cut down to in-frame rearrangements. Part of the clones is not present; checked against another copy, under half of the missing clones reflect an unresolved V gene, and the others are unexplained. V and J calls and clone size are as listed in that table; D and trimming were resolved from the DNA. The sample table shows roughly 140,000 clones, and more than 75% are seen once. The top ten constitute 4.5% to 6.5% of the sample.

Results the study describes overall, beyond this receptor: Most participants were white British and females outnumbered males, and the authors suggested that clonal diversity may have been underestimated. Vaccine-associated CD4 TCRs spanned the whole spike protein, with dominant responses in regions 160-218 and 743-854. No day 14 peak-response samples were available, so repertoires were characterized only after the peak T cell response. Nearly half of unique spike-specific TCRs reportedly recognized epitopes outside regions mutated in the B.1.351 and B.1.1.7 variants. The 56-69-year group was small, and its depth increase did not reach significance, likely because of low power. Conclusions about previously exposed vaccinees were limited because only six AZD1222 recipients were SARS-CoV-2 seropositive at baseline. After two AZD1222 doses, spike-specific TCR breadth and depth were significantly higher than at day 0 and than in MenACWY recipients.

CDR3 length: 13 amino acids, cysteine to phenylalanine. Of the read, only the CDR3 DNA is kept; its 39 bases are in frame from base 1. Reading the germline V gene gives CDR1 SNHLY and CDR2 FYNNEI. For this chain, trimming is 7 bases at the V end and 4 bases at the J end, and the number of junction bases without a gene match is 5. The sequence links TRBV2 to TRBJ1-2, with 8 bases in between that match TRBD1. Here the sequenced sample was peripheral blood, taken on day 0 of AZD1222 vaccination. This sequence was found in an adult in good health. The DNA sequence follows: TGTGCCAGCATTTTCGACAGGGGCTATGGCTACACCTTC. It specifies CASIFDRGYGYTF. When the CDR3 is completed using the reference TRBV2 and TRBJ1-2 genes on either side, the full variable domain is EPEVTQTPSHQVTQMGQEVILRCVPISNHLYFYWYRQILGQKVEFLVSFYNNEISEKSEIFDDQFSVERPDGSNFTLKIRSTKLEDSAMYFCASIFDRGYGYTFGSGTRLTVV.